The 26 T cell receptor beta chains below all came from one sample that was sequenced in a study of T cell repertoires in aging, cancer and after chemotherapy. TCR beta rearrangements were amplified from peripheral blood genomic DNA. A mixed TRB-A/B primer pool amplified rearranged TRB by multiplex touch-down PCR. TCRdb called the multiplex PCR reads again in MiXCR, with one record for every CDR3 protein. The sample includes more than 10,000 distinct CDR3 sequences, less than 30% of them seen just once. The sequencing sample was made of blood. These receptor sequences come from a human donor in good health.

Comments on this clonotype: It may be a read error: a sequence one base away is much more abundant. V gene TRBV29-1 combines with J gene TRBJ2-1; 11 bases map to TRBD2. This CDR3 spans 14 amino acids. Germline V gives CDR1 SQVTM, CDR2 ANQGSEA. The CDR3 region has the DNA TGCTGCGTTAACCCGGGACTAGCGGACAATGAGCAGTTCTTC. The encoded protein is CCVNPGLADNEQFF.

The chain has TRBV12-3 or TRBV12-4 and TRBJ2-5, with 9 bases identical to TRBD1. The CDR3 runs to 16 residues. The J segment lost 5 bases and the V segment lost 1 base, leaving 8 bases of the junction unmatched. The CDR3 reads CASSLVLTGGDETQYF. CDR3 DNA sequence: TGTGCCAGCAGTTTAGTACTGACAGGGGGTGATGAGACCCAGTACTTC.

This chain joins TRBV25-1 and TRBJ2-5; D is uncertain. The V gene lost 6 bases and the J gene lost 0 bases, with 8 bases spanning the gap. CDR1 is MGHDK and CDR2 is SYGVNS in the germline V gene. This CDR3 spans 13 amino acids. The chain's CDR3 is CASRDGHQETQYF. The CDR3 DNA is TGTGCCAGCAGGGACGGGCACCAAGAGACCCAGTACTTC.

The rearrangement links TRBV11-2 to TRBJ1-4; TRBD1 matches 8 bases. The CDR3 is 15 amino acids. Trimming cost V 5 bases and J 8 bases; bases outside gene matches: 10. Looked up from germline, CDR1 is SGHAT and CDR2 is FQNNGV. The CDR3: CASSPQGAVGEKLFF. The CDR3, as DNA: TGTGCCAGCAGCCCTCAGGGGGCGGTGGGGGAAAAACTGTTTTTT.

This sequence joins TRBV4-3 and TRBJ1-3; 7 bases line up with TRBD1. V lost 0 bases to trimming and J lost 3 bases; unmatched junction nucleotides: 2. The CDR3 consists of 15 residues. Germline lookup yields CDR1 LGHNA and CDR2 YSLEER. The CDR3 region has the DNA TGCGCCAGCAGCCAAGAAGGGGGCGTTGGAAACACCATATATTTT. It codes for CASSQEGGVGNTIYF.

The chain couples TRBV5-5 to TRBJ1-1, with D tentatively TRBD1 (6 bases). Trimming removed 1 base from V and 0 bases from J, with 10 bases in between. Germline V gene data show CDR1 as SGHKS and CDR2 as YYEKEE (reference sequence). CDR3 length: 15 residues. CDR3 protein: CASSLTGQMNTEAFF. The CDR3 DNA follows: TGTGCCAGCAGCTTGACCGGACAGATGAACACTGAAGCTTTCTTT.

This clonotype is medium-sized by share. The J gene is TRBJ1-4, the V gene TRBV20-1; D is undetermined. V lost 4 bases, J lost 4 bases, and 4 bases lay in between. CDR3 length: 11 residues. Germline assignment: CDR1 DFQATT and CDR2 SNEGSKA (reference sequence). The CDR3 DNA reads TGCAGTGCTAAGCTTAATGAAAAACTGTTTTTT. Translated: CSAKLNEKLFF.

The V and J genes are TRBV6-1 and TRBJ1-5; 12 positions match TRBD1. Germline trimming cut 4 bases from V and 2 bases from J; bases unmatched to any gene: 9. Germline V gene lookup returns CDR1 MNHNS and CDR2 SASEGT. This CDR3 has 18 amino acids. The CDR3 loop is CASSGEGQGAGGNQPQHF. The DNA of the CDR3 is TGTGCCAGCAGTGGAGAGGGACAGGGGGCTGGTGGCAATCAGCCCCAGCATTTT.

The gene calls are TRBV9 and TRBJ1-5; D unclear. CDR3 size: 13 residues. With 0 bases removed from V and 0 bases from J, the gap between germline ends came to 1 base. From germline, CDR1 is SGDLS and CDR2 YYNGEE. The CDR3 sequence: CASSVASNQPQHF. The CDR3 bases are TGTGCCAGCAGCGTAGCTAGCAATCAGCCCCAGCATTTT.

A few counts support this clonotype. CDR3 residues: CASSSDGYGYTF. As DNA, the CDR3 is TGTGCCAGCAGTTCGGACGGTTATGGCTACACCTTC. V and J are TRBV28 and TRBJ1-2, with D hard to call. Trimming left V 4 bases short and J 5 bases short, with 8 bases between. Germline CDR1 reads MDHEN; CDR2 reads SYDVKM. This CDR3 comprises 12 residues.

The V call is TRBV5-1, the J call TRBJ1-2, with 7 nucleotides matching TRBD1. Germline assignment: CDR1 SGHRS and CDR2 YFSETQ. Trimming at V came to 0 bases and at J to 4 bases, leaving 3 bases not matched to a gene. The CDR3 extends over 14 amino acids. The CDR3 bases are TGCGCCAGCAGCTTGGTTGACAGGGCCTATGGCTACACCTTC. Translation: CASSLVDRAYGYTF. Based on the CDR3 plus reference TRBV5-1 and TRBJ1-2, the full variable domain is KAGVTQTPRYLIKTRGQQVTLSCSPISGHRSVSWYQQTPGQGLQFLFEYFSETQRNKGNFPGRFSGRQFSNSRSEMNVSTLELGDSALYLCASSLVDRAYGYTFGSGTRLTVV.

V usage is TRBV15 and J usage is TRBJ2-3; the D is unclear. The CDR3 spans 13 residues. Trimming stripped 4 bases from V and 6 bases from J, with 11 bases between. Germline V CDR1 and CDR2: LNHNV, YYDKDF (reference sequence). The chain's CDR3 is CATSNAKADTQYF. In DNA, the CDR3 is TGTGCCACCAGCAATGCGAAAGCGGATACGCAGTATTTT.

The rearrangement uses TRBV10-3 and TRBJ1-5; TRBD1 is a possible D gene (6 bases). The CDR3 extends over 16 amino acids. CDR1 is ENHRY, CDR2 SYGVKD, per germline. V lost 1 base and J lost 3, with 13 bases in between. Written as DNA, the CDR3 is TGTGCCATCAGTGAGTTAGGGGGGTCTGTCAATCAGCCCCAGCATTTT. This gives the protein CAISELGGSVNQPQHF.

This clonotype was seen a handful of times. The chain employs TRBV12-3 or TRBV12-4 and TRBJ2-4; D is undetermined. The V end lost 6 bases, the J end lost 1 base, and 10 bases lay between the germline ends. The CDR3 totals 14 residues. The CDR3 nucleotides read TGTGCCAGCAGCGTTAGATACGCCAAAAACATTCAGTACTTC. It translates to CASSVRYAKNIQYF.

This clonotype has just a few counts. The CDR3 spells CASSLSTNYGYTF. The CDR3 DNA sequence: TGTGCCAGCAGCTTGAGCACTAACTATGGCTACACCTTC. V and J are TRBV11-2 and TRBJ1-2, with no clear D. The germline V and J ends were trimmed by 3 bases and 0 bases, with 5 bases remaining between them. The germline V gene has CDR1 SGHAT and CDR2 FQNNGV. The CDR3 consists of 13 residues.

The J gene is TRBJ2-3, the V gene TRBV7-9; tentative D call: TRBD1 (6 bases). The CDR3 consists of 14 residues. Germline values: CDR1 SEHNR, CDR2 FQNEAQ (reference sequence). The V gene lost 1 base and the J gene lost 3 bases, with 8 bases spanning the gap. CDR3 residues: CASSLGQETDTQYF. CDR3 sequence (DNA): TGTGCCAGCAGCTTAGGACAGGAGACAGATACGCAGTATTTT.

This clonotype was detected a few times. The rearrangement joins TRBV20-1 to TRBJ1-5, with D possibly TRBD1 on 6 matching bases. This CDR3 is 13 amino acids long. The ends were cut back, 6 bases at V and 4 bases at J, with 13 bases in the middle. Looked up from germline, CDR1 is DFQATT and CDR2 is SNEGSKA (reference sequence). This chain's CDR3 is CSAPGGGNQPQHF. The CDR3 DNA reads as TGCAGTGCGCCCGGAGGGGGGAATCAGCCCCAGCATTTT.

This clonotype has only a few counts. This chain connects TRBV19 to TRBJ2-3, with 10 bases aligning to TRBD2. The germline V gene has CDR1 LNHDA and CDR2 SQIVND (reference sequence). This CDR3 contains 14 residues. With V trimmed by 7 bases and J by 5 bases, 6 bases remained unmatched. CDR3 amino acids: CASKERGGLDTQYF. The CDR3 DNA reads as TGTGCCAGTAAGGAGCGGGGGGGGCTAGATACGCAGTATTTT.

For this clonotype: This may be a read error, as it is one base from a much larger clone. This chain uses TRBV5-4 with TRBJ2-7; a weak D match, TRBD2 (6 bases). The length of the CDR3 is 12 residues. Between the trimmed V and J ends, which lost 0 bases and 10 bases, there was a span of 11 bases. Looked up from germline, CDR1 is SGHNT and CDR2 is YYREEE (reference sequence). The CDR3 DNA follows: TGTGCCAGCAGCTTGGACAGCGGGCATCAGTACGTC. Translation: CASSLDSGHQYV.

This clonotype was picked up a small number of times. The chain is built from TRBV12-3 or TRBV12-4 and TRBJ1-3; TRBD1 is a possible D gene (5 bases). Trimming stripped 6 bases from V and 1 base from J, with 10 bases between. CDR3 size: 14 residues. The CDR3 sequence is CASRVGASGNTIYF. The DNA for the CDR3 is TGTGCCAGCAGGGTCGGGGCATCTGGAAACACCATATATTTT.

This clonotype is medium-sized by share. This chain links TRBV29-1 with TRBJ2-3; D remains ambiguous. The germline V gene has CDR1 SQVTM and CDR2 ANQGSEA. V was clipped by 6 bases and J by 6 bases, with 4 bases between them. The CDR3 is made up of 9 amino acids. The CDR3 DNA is TGCAGCGTGGGGGATACGCAGTATTTT. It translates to CSVGDTQYF.

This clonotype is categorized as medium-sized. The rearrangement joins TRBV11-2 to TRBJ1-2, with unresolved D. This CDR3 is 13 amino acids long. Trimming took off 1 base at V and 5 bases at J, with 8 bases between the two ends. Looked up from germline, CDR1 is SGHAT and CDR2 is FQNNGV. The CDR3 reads CASSLGLRYGYTF. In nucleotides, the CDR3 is TGTGCCAGCAGCTTAGGGCTACGGTATGGCTACACCTTC.

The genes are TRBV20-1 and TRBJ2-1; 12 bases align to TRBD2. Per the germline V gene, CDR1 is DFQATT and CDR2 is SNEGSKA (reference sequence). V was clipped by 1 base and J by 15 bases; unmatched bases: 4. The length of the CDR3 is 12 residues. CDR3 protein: CSARGTSGDPFF. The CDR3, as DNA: TGCAGTGCTAGAGGGACTAGCGGGGATCCGTTCTTC.

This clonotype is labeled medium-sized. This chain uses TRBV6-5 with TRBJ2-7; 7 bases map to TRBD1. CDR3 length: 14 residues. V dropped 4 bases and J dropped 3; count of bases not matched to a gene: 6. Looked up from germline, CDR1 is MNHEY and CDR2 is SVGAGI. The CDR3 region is CASSLDRLYYEQYF. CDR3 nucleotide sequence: TGTGCCAGCAGTTTGGACAGGCTATACTACGAGCAGTACTTC.

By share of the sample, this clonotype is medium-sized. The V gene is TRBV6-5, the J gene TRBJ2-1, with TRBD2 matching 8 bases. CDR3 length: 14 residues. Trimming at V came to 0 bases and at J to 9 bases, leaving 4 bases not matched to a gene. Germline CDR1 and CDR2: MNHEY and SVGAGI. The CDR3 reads CASSYSGGGSEQFF. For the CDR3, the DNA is TGTGCCAGCAGTTACTCGGGCGGGGGGAGTGAGCAGTTCTTC.

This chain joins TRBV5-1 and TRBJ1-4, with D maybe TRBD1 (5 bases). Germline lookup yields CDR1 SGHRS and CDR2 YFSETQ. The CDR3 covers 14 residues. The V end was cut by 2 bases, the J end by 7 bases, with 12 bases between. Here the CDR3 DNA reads TGCGCCAGCAGCTTTGGGGATCAGGGTGAAAAACTGTTTTTT. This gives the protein CASSFGDQGEKLFF.